Sequencing of this T cell receptor (beta chain) was carried out in a study of cytomegalovirus exposure and HLA in healthy donors. Broader study findings: In vitro testing confirmed a few CMV-associated chains as specific for CMV antigens. Generally TCR sequences proved uncommon, though certain public TCRs appeared in numerous donors. Later, an analysis found that TCR clusters from the first cohort tended to co-occur in the roughly 120 validation repertoires. Roughly 170 TCR beta chains were listed as cytomegalovirus-associated.

The assay was immunoSEQ multiplex PCR, and TCRdb's table has in-frame clones only and misses some. The sample carries some 98,000 clones, roughly 84% recorded once. The CDR3 covers 14 residues. Germline V CDR1 and CDR2: LNHDA, SQIVND (reference sequence). Trimming took 7 bases from V and 3 from J, leaving 13 bases between them. Concerning this clone itself: Its specificity is not known.

Sequencing was carried out using PBMCs. This receptor was identified in a man between 18 and 29 years old in good health and CMV-seropositive. The chain is built from TRBV19 and TRBJ1-3, with D perhaps TRBD1 (6 bases). The CDR3 loop is CASTHTGFGNTIYF. The CDR3 DNA is TGTGCCAGTACCCACACAGGGTTTGGAAACACCATATATTTT.